The source of this TCR beta chain is a study of blood T cell repertoires in COVID-19. Study-level information: The United States, Italy and Spain were the sources of the acute and convalescent COVID-19 samples. The analysed material was cDNA or gDNA that came from T cells, B-cell-depleted T cells, or PBMCs.

Authors' analysis steps: Scientists estimated how many nucleated cells there were by amplifying reference gene primers. The assay was immunoSEQ multiplex PCR, and TCRdb's table has in-frame clones only and misses some. V, J and clone size are those of that table, while D and trimming were read from the DNA. The repertoire holds 250,000 to 300,000 clones, with around 80% as singletons. Unmatched junction bases numbered 5, after V lost 8 bases and J lost 0 bases. Germline CDR1 and CDR2: SGHTA and FQGNSA. There are 14 residues in the CDR3. J is TRBJ2-3 and V is TRBV7-2, with 7 positions matching TRBD2. Sequencing was done on a sample of peripheral blood. This TCR was sampled from a man older than 75 with acute or convalescent COVID-19. DNA of the CDR3: TGTGCCAGCCGCCTAGCGGCTAGCACAGATACGCAGTATTTT. It is translated as CASRLAASTDTQYF. The whole variable domain, remainder taken from reference TRBV7-2 and TRBJ2-3, is GAGVSQSPSNKVTEKGKDVELRCDPISGHTALYWYRQSLGQGLEFLIYFQGNSAPDKSGLPSDRFSAERTGGSVSTLTIQRTQQEDSAVYLCASRLAASTDTQYFGPGTRLTVL.